This T cell receptor (beta chain) derives from a study of blood T cell repertoires in COVID-19. Assay used: immunoSEQ multiplex PCR; TCRdb lists only in-frame clones, some missing. The repertoire consists of approximately 100,000 clones, with roughly 85% occurring once and the leading ten covering approximately 2.6%. CDR1 and CDR2 from the germline V gene are SNHLY and FYNNEI. Trimming cost V 5 bases and J 1 base; bases outside gene matches: 4. The CDR3 extends over 15 amino acids. The receptor's source is a woman aged 50 to 65 who had recovered from COVID-19. Sequences were obtained from PBMCs or T cells enriched from blood (not recorded which). V usage is TRBV2 and J usage is TRBJ2-2, with 7 bases aligning to TRBD1. CDR3 amino acids: CASSTDRMNTGELFF. CDR3 DNA: TGTGCCAGCAGTACGGACAGGATGAACACCGGGGAGCTGTTTTTT.